This TCR beta chain was captured by sequencing in a study of cytomegalovirus exposure and HLA in healthy donors. The PCR had 60 Vbeta and 13 Jbeta primers. Profiling relied on immunoSEQ multiplex PCR, and the TCRdb table lists in-frame clones only, not all of them. The table records about 110,000 clones, around three quarters of them present only once. Trimming cost V 0 bases and J 8 bases, with 13 bases left between them. CDR1 and CDR2 from the germline V gene are MNHEY and SVGAGI. This CDR3 has 14 residues. Source material: PBMCs. The clonotype was recovered from a woman in her 50s in good health and CMV-seropositive. This chain links TRBV6-5 with TRBJ1-2; D is undetermined. In DNA, the CDR3 is TGTGCCAGCAGTTACTCGCACAGCCGGCGCGGCTACACCTTC. The encoded protein is CASSYSHSRRGYTF.